The clone carrying this T cell receptor beta chain was detected only a few times. As yet, its antigen is unknown. The sample is drawn from a study of beta chain features in type 1 diabetes. Regarding the study as a whole: Type 1 diabetes patients had moderately but significantly shorter TCRB CDR3s in all four CD4+ subsets.

V was trimmed by 4 bases and J by 8 bases, leaving 7 bases between them. The CDR3 is 11 amino acids. Per germline, CDR1 SGHTA and CDR2 FQGNSA. The whole isolated RNA underwent reverse transcription, so sequencing captured expressed TCRB transcripts. Produced via immunoSEQ multiplex PCR; TCRdb's table is partial and in-frame only. Of more than 550,000 clones detected, more than 12% appear once; the ten largest clones hold less than 0.04%. The clonotype originates from a man between 18 and 29 years old with type 1 diabetes. The specimen sequenced was naive CD4+ T cells from blood. This rearrangement joins TRBV7-2 to TRBJ2-3; D not resolved. CDR3 residues: CASSSDGTQYF. The CDR3 nucleotides are TGTGCCAGCAGCTCGGACGGTACGCAGTATTTT.